This paragraph reports one T cell receptor (beta chain). The antigen it binds to is not known. Qualities for individual bases were not recorded, and no much larger clone is one base off. This entry belongs to a study of T-cell memory formation after mild COVID-19 (dated by TCRdb to the early 2020s). Background on the whole study: Most TCR sequence clusters were specific to one of the two donors. Longitudinal TCRalpha and TCRbeta repertoire sequencing tracked T-cell clones expanding and contracting after mild COVID-19 in a couple of donors. Two young, previously healthy adult volunteers, one female and one male, were included in the cohort.

Ficoll-Paque density gradient centrifugation was the method used to isolate PBMCs. Study-level results and caveats: From day 15 to 85, contracting clones showed balanced CD4/CD8 phenotypes, whereas a second wave of clones that expanded from day 15 to 37 leaned towards CD4+. The second-wave clones that peaked on day 37 were not confirmed to be SARS-CoV-2 specific. Some responding clones were detected in pre-infection memory, which suggested that pre-existing cross-reactive memory T cells had joined the SARS-CoV-2 response. Only two mild cases were covered in the study, and larger cohorts including severe cases with pre-infection samples were considered necessary. Contracting CD4+ clones were located mainly in the CM and EM memory subsets, whereas CD8+ clones were found to be enriched in EMRA.

Sequenced using an Illumina NovaSeq 6000. TCRalpha and TCRbeta cDNA libraries were built by 5'RACE with constant-segment primers, adding sample barcodes and unique molecular identifiers. RNA was extracted from every sample with Trizol reagent. Libraries were amplified in two PCR steps, with a second sample barcode and Illumina TruSeq adapters added in the second step. Sequencing of the libraries was done on an Illumina NovaSeq, producing 2 x 150 bp paired-end reads. In the authors' own workflow: Demultiplexing of reads and collapsing into UMI-guided consensus sequences were performed with migec v1.2.7. Using mixcr v2.1.11, UMI consensuses were aligned to TRA and TRB V and J templates and then assembled into clonotypes. A clonotype was counted as expanded or contracted only if both edgeR and NoisET called the change significant, with noise models trained on biological replicates. For edgeR calls, the thresholds were a false discovery rate-adjusted p below 0.01 and a log2 fold-change of 1. As an exploratory analysis of dynamics, max-normalized trajectories of the 1000 most abundant clonotypes were examined by PCA with hierarchical clustering. Separately sequenced CD4+ and CD8+ repertoires were used to assign a CD4 or CD8 phenotype to each responding clone. In-frame beta chains were kept once TCRdb had trimmed the public reads at Q25 with fastp and called clones with MiXCR. Each record represents a unique CDR3 protein, reported with the most common genes and DNA among its rows. TCRdb's processing, not the study's, gives the V and J calls here. The sample contains 550,000 to 600,000 distinct CDR3 sequences, approximately 15% of them found a single time. Together, the top ten hold 8.1% of the sample.

V and J are truncated by 6 bases and 0 bases respectively, leaving an intervening sequence of 17 bases. The CDR3, cysteine through phenylalanine, is 15 amino acids long. The retained sequence is limited to the CDR3, 45 bases, with the frame set at the first base. For CDR1 and CDR2, the germline V gene lists SQVTM and ANQGSEA. Sequencing was performed on PBMCs or a T cell subset sorted from them (not recorded which). The sequence joins TRBV29-1 to TRBJ1-1; the D gene is unclear. This clonotype originated in an adult woman who had mild COVID-19 (a few samples of this study predate the infection). The sample titles of this study are shuffled in the database, so cell type and time point are left out; the donor was told from shared clones. In nucleotide form, the sequence is TGCAGCGTCCAGGAGGGCGGCCCCATGAACACTGAAGCTTTCTTT. It translates to CSVQEGGPMNTEAFF.